This T cell receptor (beta chain) emerged from a study of T-cell reconstitution after alpha-beta-depleted transplantation in children. Whole-study findings and limits: Roughly two months post-transplant, alpha-beta T cells reportedly originated from several hundred graft clones that had expanded.

This clonotype was picked up a small number of times. Its antigen is not identified. During its preparation, the TCRbeta library received unique molecular identifiers. One entry per CDR3 protein, called by TCRdb with MiXCR from the PCR reads. The sample includes about 250,000 distinct CDR3 sequences, 20% to 30% of them seen just once. Germline V CDR1 and CDR2: MDHEN, SYDVKM. The ends were cut back, 6 bases at V and 5 bases at J, with 16 bases in the middle. CDR3 size: 14 residues. This sample comprised PBMCs, mostly from graft donor cells, obtained 360 days after TCRalphabeta/CD19-depleted stem cell transplant. The chain recombines TRBV28 with TRBJ2-5; D not certain. The receptor's source is a female patient aged 2-15 years who had a stem cell transplant for congenital amegakaryocytic thrombocytopenia, so the T cells may come from the graft donor. CDR3 sequence (DNA): TGTGCCAGCAGGCCCGGCCCAGACAAGGAGACCCAGTACTTC. As protein: CASRPGPDKETQYF.